The entry that follows covers one TCR beta chain sequence. Antigen unknown. This CDR3 has 14 residues. The germline CDR1 and CDR2 sequences are SGDLS and YYNGEE. Trimming took 5 bases from V and 3 from J; bases not matched to a gene: 7. Some clones are missing from TCRdb's copy, which holds only in-frame ones; the method was immunoSEQ multiplex PCR. The sample holds more than 150,000 clones, approximately 90% seen once. This sample was included in a study of T cell responses to AZD1222 COVID-19 vaccine. Across the study: Second-dose recipients at about 4 or about 12 weeks were treated as one pooled group.

Study-level results: In all cases, repertoires were sampled only after the peak T cell response. Close to half of all spike-specific TCRs reportedly target regions of the variants that are unmutated.

V is TRBV9 and J is TRBJ1-1, with TRBD1 matching over 7 bases. The source is an adult in good health. Sample: peripheral blood, taken on day 0 of AZD1222 vaccination. The CDR3 is CASRAGTADTEAFF. For the CDR3, the DNA is TGTGCCAGCAGGGCCGGGACAGCTGACACTGAAGCTTTCTTT.